These 5 T cell receptor beta chains share one sample of origin, sequenced in a study of shared clonotypes between healthy human individuals (dated by TCRdb to 2019 to 2021). The library was made by the immunoSEQ multiplex PCR assay. TCRdb retrieved this table from immuneACCESS and kept in-frame rearrangements only. Not all clones are present; in checked studies, unresolved V genes account for under half, and no reason is known for the remainder. Here the sample has 2 million to 3 million clones; around nine tenths occur a single time. Of the sample, about 0.13% is held by the ten largest clones. The sample comprised naive CD4+ T cells sorted from blood. Per the publication, the cell subset or site label means: CD45RA+ positively selected. These receptors were taken from a man between 18 and 29 years old in good health.

The rearrangement links TRBV28 to TRBJ2-2, with D perhaps TRBD1 (6 bases). The V end was cut by 7 bases, the J end by 0 bases, with 9 bases between. Germline CDR1 and CDR2: MDHEN and SYDVKM. There are 14 residues in the CDR3. CDR3 sequence: CASKGTPNTGELFF. CDR3 DNA sequence: TGTGCCAGCAAGGGGACACCGAACACCGGGGAGCTGTTTTTT.

The chain uses TRBV2 and TRBJ1-2; weak D call: TRBD1 (5 bases). Germline assignment: CDR1 SNHLY and CDR2 FYNNEI. V was cut by 7 bases and J by 5 bases, with 17 bases left in between. This CDR3 is built from 14 residues. This CDR3 reads CASNADGGGYGYTF. The CDR3 DNA sequence: TGTGCCAGCAACGCGGACGGTGGGGGGTATGGCTACACCTTC.

The genes are TRBV6-6 and TRBJ2-5; TRBD2 agrees at 12 bases. Gene TRBJ2-7 matches the end of the DNA better, so the J call may be wrong. The germline gives CDR1 MNHNY, CDR2 SVGAGI (reference sequence). The CDR3 consists of 15 residues. The CDR3 reads CASSQLAGGPYEQYF. The CDR3 DNA reads TGTGCCAGCAGCCAACTAGCGGGAGGCCCCTACGAGCAGTACTTC.

This chain uses TRBV7-8 with TRBJ1-1; TRBD1 is a possible D gene (6 bases). V lost 5 bases, J lost 0 bases, and 13 bases lay in between. Germline V CDR1 and CDR2: SGHVS, FQNEAQ. The CDR3 has 15 residues. CDR3 loop: CASSPGQGMNTEAFF. CDR3 in DNA: TGTGCCAGCAGCCCCGGCCAGGGGATGAACACTGAAGCTTTCTTT.

This clone turned up a few times. This chain connects TRBV12-5 to TRBJ2-2; tentatively, D is TRBD2 (6 bases). V was shortened by 3 bases and J by 4 bases, with 12 bases between the two germline ends. The CDR3 runs to 15 residues. CDR1 LGHNT and CDR2 FRNRAP come from the germline V gene. The CDR3 sequence: CASGLEGGGTGELFF. CDR3 nucleotide sequence: TGTGCTAGTGGTTTAGAGGGAGGAGGCACCGGGGAGCTGTTTTTT. Using reference TRBV12-5 and TRBJ2-2 for the parts outside the CDR3, the full variable domain is DARVTQTPRHKVTEMGQEVTMRCQPILGHNTVFWYRQTMMQGLELLAYFRNRAPLDDSGMPKDRFSAEMPDATLATLKIQPSEPRDSAVYFCASGLEGGGTGELFFGEGSRLTVL.